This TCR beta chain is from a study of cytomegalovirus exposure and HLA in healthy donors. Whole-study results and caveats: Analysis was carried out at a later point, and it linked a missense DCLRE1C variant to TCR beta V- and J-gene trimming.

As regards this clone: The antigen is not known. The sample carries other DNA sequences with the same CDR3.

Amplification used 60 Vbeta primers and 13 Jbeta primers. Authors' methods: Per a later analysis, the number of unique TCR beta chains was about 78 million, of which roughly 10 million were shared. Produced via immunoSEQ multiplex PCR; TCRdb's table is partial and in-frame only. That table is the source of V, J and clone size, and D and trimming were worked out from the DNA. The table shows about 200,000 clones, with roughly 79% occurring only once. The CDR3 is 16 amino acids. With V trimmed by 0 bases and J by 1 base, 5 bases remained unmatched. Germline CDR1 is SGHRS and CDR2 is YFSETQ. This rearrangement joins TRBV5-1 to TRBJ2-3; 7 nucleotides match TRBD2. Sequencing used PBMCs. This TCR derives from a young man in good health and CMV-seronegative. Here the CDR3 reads CASSLGVAGGTDTQYF. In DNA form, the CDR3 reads TGCGCCAGCAGCTTGGGTGTGGCGGGAGGCACAGATACGCAGTATTTT.